This T cell receptor (beta chain) is drawn from a study of T cell responses to AZD1222 COVID-19 vaccine. Study outcomes and limitations: Baseline serostatus was positive in only six AZD1222 recipients. Regions left unmutated in variants are reportedly the target of nearly half of spike-specific TCRs. Spike-specific TCR breadth and depth went up after people got two AZD1222 doses.

Clones were read by immunoSEQ multiplex PCR, and TCRdb kept only the in-frame ones, dropping some. The sample lists about 72,000 clones; about nine tenths were seen once. About this clone: Its target is not known.

Between the trimmed V and J ends, which lost 3 bases and 4 bases, there was a span of 11 bases. The length of the CDR3 is 14 residues. CDR1 is SGHRS, CDR2 YFSETQ, per germline. The sequence derives from an adult in good health. The sample here was peripheral blood, taken on day 0 of AZD1222 vaccination. The chain carries TRBV5-1 and TRBJ2-1, with a weak D call TRBD1 (6 bases). This CDR3 reads CASSSRDKYNEQFF. In DNA, the CDR3 is TGCGCCAGCAGCTCCCGGGACAAGTACAATGAGCAGTTCTTC.